Listed below are T cell receptor beta chains from one sample, sequenced in a study of blood T cells in healthy people across ages. MiXCR, applied by TCRdb to the 5' RACE reads, yields one record per CDR3 protein. The table records about 830,000 distinct CDR3 sequences, around two thirds of them present only once. The sample taken for sequencing was blood. The receptors here all came from a man aged 30 to 45 in good health. The CDR3 runs from the conserved cysteine through the conserved F or W. D genes are given only for firm matches. Expanded clones are given a class, and other clones once, few, many or no size at all.

CDR3: CASSRTGSFSYGYTF; DNA: TGTGCCAGCAGTCGGACAGGGAGTTTCTCCTATGGCTACACCTTC; size: .; V: TRBV27; D: TRBD1; J: TRBJ1-2
CDR3: CASSIAGRELFF; DNA: TGTGCCAGCAGTATCGCGGGCCGGGAGCTGTTTTTT; size: .; V: TRBV6-2/TRBV6-3; D: .; J: TRBJ2-2
CDR3: CASSQVRTDTQYF; DNA: TGTGCCAGCTCCCAAGTGAGAACAGATACGCAGTATTTT; size: few; V: TRBV18; D: .; J: TRBJ2-3
CDR3: CASSQDPRTGTYEQYF; DNA: TGTGCCAGCAGCCAAGATCCCCGGACCGGGACCTACGAGCAGTACTTC; size: once; V: TRBV4-2; D: .; J: TRBJ2-7
CDR3: CAIDGRGGGNYGYTF; DNA: TGTGCCATCGATGGCAGGGGTGGAGGGAACTATGGCTACACCTTC; size: .; V: TRBV10-3; D: .; J: TRBJ1-2
CDR3: CASRRASTDTQYF; DNA: TGTGCCAGCAGAAGAGCTAGCACAGATACGCAGTATTTT; size: .; V: TRBV28; D: .; J: TRBJ2-3
CDR3: CASSPTQSRSSYEQYF; DNA: TGTGCCAGCTCCCCGACACAGTCTCGAAGCTCCTACGAGCAGTACTTC; size: .; V: TRBV18; D: .; J: TRBJ2-7
CDR3: CASSLSFAYEQYF; DNA: TGTGCCAGCAGTTTATCCTTCGCCTACGAGCAGTACTTC; size: .; V: TRBV28; D: .; J: TRBJ2-7
CDR3: CASSLRLADYNEQFF; DNA: TGTGCCAGCAGCCTCCGGCTAGCGGATTACAATGAGCAGTTCTTC; size: .; V: TRBV3-1; D: TRBD2; J: TRBJ2-1
CDR3: CASKRTIAGVNEQYF; DNA: TGCGCCAGCAAGAGGACCATAGCGGGGGTCAACGAGCAGTACTTC; size: .; V: TRBV5-1; D: TRBD2; J: TRBJ2-7
CDR3: CASSLAQGRVQYF; DNA: TGTGCCAGCAGCTTAGCACAGGGGCGCGTTCAGTACTTC; size: .; V: TRBV11-3; D: TRBD1; J: TRBJ2-4
CDR3: CAIRTGTDTQYF; DNA: TGTGCCATCAGGACCGGCACAGATACGCAGTATTTT; size: few; V: TRBV10-3; D: .; J: TRBJ2-3
CDR3: CAISATRQGDEQYF; DNA: TGTGCCATCAGTGCCACCAGACAGGGGGACGAGCAGTACTTC; size: once; V: TRBV10-3; D: TRBD1; J: TRBJ2-7
CDR3: CASNTLAGGKETQYF; DNA: TGTGCCAGCAATACACTAGCGGGGGGGAAAGAGACCCAGTACTTC; size: .; V: TRBV28; D: TRBD2; J: TRBJ2-5
CDR3: CASSDSGVLNTEAFF; DNA: TGTGCCAGCAGCGATTCAGGGGTATTGAACACTGAAGCTTTCTTT; size: few; V: TRBV7-3; D: .; J: TRBJ1-1
CDR3: CASSGMDSSYEQYF; DNA: TGTGCCAGCAGCGGAATGGACAGCTCCTACGAGCAGTACTTC; size: .; V: TRBV7-2; D: .; J: TRBJ2-7
CDR3: CASASGKGSETQYF; DNA: TGTGCCAGCGCAAGCGGAAAGGGGTCAGAGACCCAGTACTTC; size: few; V: TRBV6-2/TRBV6-3; D: .; J: TRBJ2-5
CDR3: CASSGDRAVSYEQYF; DNA: TGTGCCAGCAGCGGTGACAGGGCCGTCTCCTACGAGCAGTACTTC; size: .; V: TRBV28; D: TRBD1; J: TRBJ2-7
CDR3: CASSRPGHKNTEAFF; DNA: TGTGCCAGCAGTCGACCGGGACATAAGAACACTGAAGCTTTCTTT; size: .; V: TRBV28; D: .; J: TRBJ1-1
CDR3: CASSPGGGYYGYTF; DNA: TGTGCCAGCTCTCCCGGCGGGGGGTACTATGGCTACACCTTC; size: .; V: TRBV25-1; D: .; J: TRBJ1-2
CDR3: CASSLQQNYGYTF; DNA: TGTGCCAGCAGCTTACAACAGAACTATGGCTACACCTTC; size: .; V: TRBV7-9; D: .; J: TRBJ1-2
CDR3: CASSLDWGTGELFF; DNA: TGTGCCAGCAGCTTGGATTGGGGGACCGGGGAGCTGTTTTTT; size: .; V: TRBV5-5; D: .; J: TRBJ2-2
CDR3: CSARVPAGVSYEQYF; DNA: TGCAGTGCTAGAGTCCCGGCCGGAGTCTCCTACGAGCAGTACTTC; size: few; V: TRBV20-1; D: .; J: TRBJ2-7
CDR3: CASSEGRLAPLHEQFF; DNA: TGTGCCAGCAGTGAAGGCCGCCTAGCACCCTTGCATGAGCAGTTCTTC; size: few; V: TRBV2; D: .; J: TRBJ2-1
CDR3: CSAANLGGETQYF; DNA: TGCAGCGCAGCCAACTTGGGGGGAGAGACCCAGTACTTC; size: few; V: TRBV20-1; D: .; J: TRBJ2-5
CDR3: CASSEWQSSYEQYF; DNA: TGTGCCAGCAGTGAATGGCAAAGCTCCTACGAGCAGTACTTC; size: .; V: TRBV2; D: .; J: TRBJ2-7
CDR3: CASSVGTGEQYF; DNA: TGTGCCAGCAGCGTAGGTACCGGCGAGCAGTACTTC; size: .; V: TRBV9; D: .; J: TRBJ2-7
CDR3: CASSGRGLDEQYF; DNA: TGTGCCAGCAGTGGGAGGGGTCTGGACGAGCAGTACTTC; size: few; V: TRBV25-1; D: .; J: TRBJ2-7
CDR3: CSAASGQTNYGYTF; DNA: TGCAGCGCCGCCTCGGGACAGACTAACTATGGCTACACCTTC; size: few; V: TRBV29-1; D: TRBD1; J: TRBJ1-2
CDR3: CASSQEVSRAYEQYF; DNA: TGCGCCAGCAGCCAAGAGGTGTCAAGGGCCTACGAGCAGTACTTC; size: few; V: TRBV4-3; D: .; J: TRBJ2-7
CDR3: CASSPGTSGGGWFYNEQFF; DNA: TGTGCCAGCAGTCCAGGGACTAGCGGGGGGGGTTGGTTCTACAATGAGCAGTTCTTC; size: few; V: TRBV28; D: TRBD2; J: TRBJ2-1
CDR3: CASSENRGTYEQYF; DNA: TGTGCCAGCAGTGAAAATCGGGGCACCTACGAGCAGTACTTC; size: .; V: TRBV6-1; D: .; J: TRBJ2-7
CDR3: CSVPDWSDGYTF; DNA: TGCAGCGTTCCCGATTGGTCGGATGGCTACACCTTC; size: few; V: TRBV29-1; D: .; J: TRBJ1-2
CDR3: CASSEGQGSEQYF; DNA: TGTGCCAGCAGCGAGGGACAGGGCAGTGAGCAGTACTTC; size: .; V: TRBV6-5; D: TRBD1; J: TRBJ2-5
CDR3: CSAWTATNYGYTF; DNA: TGCAGCGCCTGGACAGCGACTAACTATGGCTACACCTTC; size: few; V: TRBV29-1; D: .; J: TRBJ1-2
CDR3: CSVDRAGEQYF; DNA: TGCAGCGTGGACAGGGCCGGAGAGCAGTACTTC; size: few; V: TRBV29-1; D: TRBD1; J: TRBJ2-5
CDR3: CASSFDSNEQFF; DNA: TGTGCCAGCAGTTTCGACAGCAATGAGCAGTTCTTC; size: .; V: TRBV28; D: .; J: TRBJ2-1
CDR3: CASGRTSGDNEQFF; DNA: TGCGCCAGCGGTAGGACTAGCGGAGATAATGAGCAGTTCTTC; size: .; V: TRBV5-1; D: TRBD2; J: TRBJ2-1
CDR3: CSAHGAAYNEQFF; DNA: TGCAGCGCTCACGGGGCGGCATACAATGAGCAGTTCTTC; size: .; V: TRBV29-1; D: .; J: TRBJ2-1
CDR3: CATSRVGRGGEQYF; DNA: TGTGCCACCAGCAGAGTGGGCAGAGGTGGCGAGCAGTACTTC; size: few; V: TRBV15; D: .; J: TRBJ2-7
CDR3: CASSLDYFSGANVLTF; DNA: TGTGCCAGCAGCTTAGACTACTTCTCTGGGGCCAACGTCCTGACTTTC; size: .; V: TRBV7-2; D: .; J: TRBJ2-6
CDR3: CASSLRGGYLGELFF; DNA: TGTGCCAGCAGTTTAAGGGGGGGGTACCTCGGGGAGCTGTTTTTT; size: few; V: TRBV28; D: .; J: TRBJ2-2
CDR3: CASSYRPSGANVLTF; DNA: TGTGCCAGCAGTTACAGACCCTCTGGGGCCAACGTCCTGACTTTC; size: .; V: TRBV6-5; D: .; J: TRBJ2-6
CDR3: CSALDLAKNIQYF; DNA: TGCAGTGCTCTCGATTTAGCCAAAAACATTCAGTACTTC; size: few; V: TRBV20-1; D: .; J: TRBJ2-4
CDR3: CSARDPTGLNEQYF; DNA: TGCAGTGCTAGAGACCCAACAGGGTTAAACGAGCAGTACTTC; size: .; V: TRBV20-1; D: .; J: TRBJ2-7
CDR3: CASSFLDGGVKYEQYF; DNA: TGTGCCAGCAGCTTCCTTGACGGGGGGGTTAAGTACGAGCAGTACTTC; size: few; V: TRBV7-2; D: TRBD2; J: TRBJ2-7
CDR3: CASSLEGVTEAFF; DNA: TGCGCCAGCAGCTTGGAAGGGGTGACTGAAGCTTTCTTT; size: .; V: TRBV5-1; D: .; J: TRBJ1-1
CDR3: CASSLGGKRLGTQYF; DNA: TGTGCCAGCAGTTTAGGGGGGAAGCGGTTGGGGACCCAGTACTTC; size: few; V: TRBV12-3/TRBV12-4; D: .; J: TRBJ2-5